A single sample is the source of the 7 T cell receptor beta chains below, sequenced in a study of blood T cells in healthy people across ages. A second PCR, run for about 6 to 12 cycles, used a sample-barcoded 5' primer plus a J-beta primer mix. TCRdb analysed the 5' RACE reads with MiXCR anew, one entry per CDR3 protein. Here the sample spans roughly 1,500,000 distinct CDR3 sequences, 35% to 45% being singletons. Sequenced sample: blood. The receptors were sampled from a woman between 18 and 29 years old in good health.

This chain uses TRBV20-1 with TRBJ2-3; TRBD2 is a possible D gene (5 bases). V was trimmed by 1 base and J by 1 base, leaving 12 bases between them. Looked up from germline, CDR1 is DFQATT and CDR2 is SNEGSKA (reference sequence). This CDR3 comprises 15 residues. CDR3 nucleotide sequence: TGCAGTGCTAGAGTTGAGGGCCAACGCACAGATACGCAGTATTTT. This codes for CSARVEGQRTDTQYF.

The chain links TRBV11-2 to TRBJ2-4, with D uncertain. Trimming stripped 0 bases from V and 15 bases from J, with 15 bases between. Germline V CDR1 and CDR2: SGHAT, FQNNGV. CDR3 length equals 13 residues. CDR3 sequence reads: CASSLDRVGRRYF. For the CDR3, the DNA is TGTGCCAGCAGCTTAGATCGGGTAGGCCGCCGGTACTTC.

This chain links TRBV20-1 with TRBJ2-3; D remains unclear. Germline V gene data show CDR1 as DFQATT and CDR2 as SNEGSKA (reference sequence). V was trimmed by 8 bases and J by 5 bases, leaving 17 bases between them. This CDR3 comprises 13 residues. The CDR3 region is CSRLDGALDTQYF. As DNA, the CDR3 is TGCAGTCGTCTCGATGGCGCGCTAGATACGCAGTATTTT.

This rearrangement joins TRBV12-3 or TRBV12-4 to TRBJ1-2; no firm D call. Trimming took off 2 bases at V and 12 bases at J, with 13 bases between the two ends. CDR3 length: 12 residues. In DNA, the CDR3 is TGTGCCAGCAGTTTAACGGCAGGAAAGCACACCTTC. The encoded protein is CASSLTAGKHTF.

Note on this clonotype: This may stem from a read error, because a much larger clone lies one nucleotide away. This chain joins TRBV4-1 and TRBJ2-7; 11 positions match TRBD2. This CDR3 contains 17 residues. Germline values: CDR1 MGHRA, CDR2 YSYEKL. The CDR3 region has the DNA TGCGCCAGCAGCCAAGCGATTAGCGGGAGGGGTACCTACGCGCAGTACTTC. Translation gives CASSQAISGRGTYAQYF.

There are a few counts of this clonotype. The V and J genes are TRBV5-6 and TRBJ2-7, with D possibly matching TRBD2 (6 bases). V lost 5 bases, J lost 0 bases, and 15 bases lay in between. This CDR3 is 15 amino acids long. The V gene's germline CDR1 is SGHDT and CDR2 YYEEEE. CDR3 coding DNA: TGTGCCAGCAGAGGATGGGGGGACGACTCCTACGAGCAGTACTTC. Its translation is CASRGWGDDSYEQYF.

The CDR3, as DNA: TGTGCCAGCAGCTTAACTGGGTACCACGAGCAGTACTTC. This gives the protein CASSLTGYHEQYF. V usage is TRBV7-9 and J usage is TRBJ2-7, with no clear D. Between the trimmed V and J ends, which lost 2 bases and 5 bases, there was a span of 10 bases. Per the germline V gene, CDR1 is SEHNR and CDR2 is FQNEAQ (reference sequence). This CDR3 region has 13 residues. The complete variable domain, with remaining parts taken from reference TRBV7-9 and TRBJ2-7, reads DTGVSQNPRHKITKRGQNVTFRCDPISEHNRLYWYRQTLGQGPEFLTYFQNEAQLEKSRLLSDRFSAERPKGSFSTLEIQRTEQGDSAMYLCASSLTGYHEQYFGPGTRLTVT.